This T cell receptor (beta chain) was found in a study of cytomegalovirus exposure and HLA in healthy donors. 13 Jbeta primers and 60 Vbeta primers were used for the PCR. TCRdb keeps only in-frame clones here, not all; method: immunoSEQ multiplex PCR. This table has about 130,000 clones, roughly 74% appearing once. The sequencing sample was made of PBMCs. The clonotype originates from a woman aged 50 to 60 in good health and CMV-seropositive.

CDR3 DNA sequence: TGTGCCAGTAGTATCAAAGCGGGGGGGTCATACAATGAGCAGTTCTTC. Translation gives CASSIKAGGSYNEQFF. This chain uses TRBV19 with TRBJ2-1; 10 nucleotides agree with TRBD2. Trimming took 3 bases from V and 4 from J; bases not matched to a gene: 6. Germline values: CDR1 LNHDA, CDR2 SQIVND (reference sequence). CDR3 length: 16 amino acids.